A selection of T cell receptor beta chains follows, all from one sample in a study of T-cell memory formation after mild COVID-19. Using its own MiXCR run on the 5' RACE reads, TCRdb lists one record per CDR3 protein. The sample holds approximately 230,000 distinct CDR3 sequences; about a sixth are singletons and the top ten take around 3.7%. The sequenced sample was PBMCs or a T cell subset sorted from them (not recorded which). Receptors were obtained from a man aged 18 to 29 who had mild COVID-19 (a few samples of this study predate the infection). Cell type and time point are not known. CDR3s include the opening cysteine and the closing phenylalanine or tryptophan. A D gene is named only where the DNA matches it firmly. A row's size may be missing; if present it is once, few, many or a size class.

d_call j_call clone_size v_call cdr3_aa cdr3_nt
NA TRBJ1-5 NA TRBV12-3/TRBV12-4 CASSRSSNSNQPQHF TGTGCCAGCAGTCGTTCATCAAATAGCAATCAGCCCCAGCATTTT
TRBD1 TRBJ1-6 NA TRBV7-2 CASSLEMGQGWSPLHF TGTGCCAGCAGCTTAGAGATGGGACAGGGTTGGTCACCCCTCCACTTT
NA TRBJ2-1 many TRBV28 CASSLRGSRSGF TGTGCCAGCAGCCTTAGGGGGTCGCGGAGCGGCTTC
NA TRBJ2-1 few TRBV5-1 CASSSLGSSDYEQFF TGCGCCAGCAGCTCCTTGGGATCGTCAGACTACGAGCAGTTCTTC
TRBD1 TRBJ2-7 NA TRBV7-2 CASSVAGTGAYEQYF TGTGCCAGCAGCGTAGCCGGGACAGGGGCCTACGAGCAGTACTTC
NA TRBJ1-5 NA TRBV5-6 CASTNRDSHQPQHF TGTGCCAGCACCAATAGGGACTCCCATCAGCCCCAGCATTTT
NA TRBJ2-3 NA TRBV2 CASSQQTGADTQYF TGTGCCAGCAGTCAACAGACGGGGGCAGATACGCAGTATTTT
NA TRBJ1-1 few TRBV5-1 CASSRSGRGVTEAFF TGCGCCAGCAGCCGTTCAGGGAGAGGGGTCACTGAAGCTTTCTTT
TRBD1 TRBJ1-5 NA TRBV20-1 CSARPSTGGSNQPQHF TGCAGTGCTAGGCCCTCGACAGGGGGGAGCAATCAGCCCCAGCATTTT
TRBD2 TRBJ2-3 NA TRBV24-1 CATSEGTSGFTDTQYF TGTGCCACCAGTGAAGGGACTAGCGGATTCACAGATACGCAGTATTTT
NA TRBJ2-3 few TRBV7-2 CASVQRGPDTQYF TGTGCCAGCGTCCAACGCGGGCCAGATACGCAGTATTTT
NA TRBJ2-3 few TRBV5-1 CASSPRRATDTQYF TGCGCCAGCAGCCCACGACGGGCGACAGATACGCAGTATTTT
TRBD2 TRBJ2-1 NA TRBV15 CATSRGTSSDEQFF TGTGCCACCAGCAGGGGGACTAGTTCCGATGAGCAGTTCTTC
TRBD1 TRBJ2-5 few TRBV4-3 CASSQGTARQETQYF TGCGCCAGCAGCCAGGGGACAGCTAGACAAGAGACCCAGTACTTC
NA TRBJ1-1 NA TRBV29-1 CSVGAGQLAAFF TGCAGCGTTGGGGCAGGGCAGCTGGCAGCTTTCTTT